One sample yielded the 21 T cell receptor beta chains listed below, sequenced in a study of shared clonotypes between healthy human individuals. Produced via immunoSEQ multiplex PCR; TCRdb's table is partial and in-frame only. The data hold 2,500,000 or so clones, with 93% observed a single time. The sequenced sample consisted of naive CD4+ T cells from PBMCs. Subset of the sample: CD45RA+ positively selected. All receptors come from a man in his late teens or twenties in good health. Some clones in this sample may be carry-over from other donors' samples.

This clone appeared a few times. The chain joins TRBV4-1 to TRBJ1-1, with TRBD1 matching over 9 bases. Looked up from germline, CDR1 is MGHRA and CDR2 is YSYEKL. Trimming removed 6 bases from V and 1 base from J; junction bases left unmatched: 6. The CDR3 loop spans 15 amino acids. This chain's CDR3 is CASSYPGQGNTEAFF. CDR3 sequence (DNA): TGCGCCAGCAGTTATCCGGGACAGGGGAACACTGAAGCTTTCTTT.

The chain links TRBV20-1 to TRBJ2-3; tentative D call: TRBD1 (6 bases). Germline-derived CDR1 and CDR2 are DFQATT and SNEGSKA (reference sequence). V lost 6 bases, J lost 9 bases, and 13 bases lay in between. The CDR3 is 11 residues long. The CDR3 is CSAPRQETQYF. CDR3 nucleotides: TGCAGTGCACCCCGACAGGAGACGCAGTATTTT.

The CDR3 loop is CASSPTGGIGGYTF. CDR3 DNA sequence: TGCGCCAGCAGCCCGACAGGGGGGATCGGCGGCTACACCTTC. The chain is built from TRBV4-3 and TRBJ1-2; 9 nucleotides line up with TRBD1. CDR1 and CDR2 from the germline V gene are LGHNA and YSLEER. The CDR3 is made up of 14 amino acids. J was trimmed by 8 bases and V by 4 bases; bases with no gene match: 8.

This clone has just one count. The sample holds other DNA sequences that translate to the same CDR3. The V gene is TRBV5-4, the J gene TRBJ2-1, with 8 bases matching TRBD2. The ends lost 1 base at V and 1 base at J; junction bases unmatched: 1. Germline V lookup: CDR1 SGHNT, CDR2 YYREEE (reference sequence). The CDR3 spans 15 residues. CDR3 protein: CASSLTSGSYNEQFF. The CDR3 nucleotides are TGTGCCAGCAGCTTGACTAGCGGATCCTACAATGAGCAGTTCTTC.

This clone was seen only a few times. The same CDR3 can be traced to other DNA sequences in this sample. This rearrangement joins TRBV2 to TRBJ1-1; D not certain. The CDR3 covers 14 residues. Germline-derived CDR1 and CDR2 are SNHLY and FYNNEI. V lost 6 bases and J 2 bases, leaving 13 bases between the germline ends. As DNA, the CDR3 is TGTGCCAGCAGCGTAGACGGTCTTAACACTGAAGCTTTCTTT. Translated: CASSVDGLNTEAFF.

The chain uses TRBV2 and TRBJ2-7; 11 bases are a match to TRBD2. CDR3 length: 15 residues. Germline values: CDR1 SNHLY, CDR2 FYNNEI. The J segment lost 5 bases and the V segment lost 6 bases, leaving 9 bases of the junction unmatched. DNA of the CDR3: TGTGCCAGCAGGAAACTAGCGGGAGATGTCCACGAGCAGTACTTC. Its protein product is CASRKLAGDVHEQYF.

The chain joins TRBV28 to TRBJ2-1, with 10 bases matching TRBD2. Trimming took 7 bases from V and 7 from J; bases not matched to a gene: 4. The CDR3 sequence is 13 residues long. The germline V gene has CDR1 MDHEN and CDR2 SYDVKM. CDR3 region: CASTELAGNEQFF. The CDR3 bases are TGTGCCAGCACCGAACTAGCGGGAAATGAGCAGTTCTTC.

The chain employs TRBV5-1 and TRBJ2-3; no definite D call. This CDR3 region has 16 residues. The V gene lost 2 bases and the J gene lost 6 bases, with 19 bases spanning the gap. Germline values: CDR1 SGHRS, CDR2 YFSETQ. Written as DNA, the CDR3 is TGCGCCAGCAGCTTTTCACCCTCAACCCACGGCGATACGCAGTATTTT. The encoded protein is CASSFSPSTHGDTQYF. The full variable domain, in which reference TRBV5-1 and TRBJ2-3 provide the parts outside the CDR3, is KAGVTQTPRYLIKTRGQQVTLSCSPISGHRSVSWYQQTPGQGLQFLFEYFSETQRNKGNFPGRFSGRQFSNSRSEMNVSTLELGDSALYLCASSFSPSTHGDTQYFGPGTRLTVL.

The rearrangement links TRBV6-5 to TRBJ2-7; TRBD2 matches 10 bases. Germline CDR1 is MNHEY and CDR2 is SVGAGI. The CDR3 totals 15 residues. The V gene end was trimmed by 6 bases and the J gene end by 0 bases; junction bases not matched to a gene: 5. In DNA form, the CDR3 reads TGTGCCAGCAGGACTAGCGGGTTTCTCTCCTACGAGCAGTACTTC. It codes for CASRTSGFLSYEQYF.

The V call is TRBV11-3, the J call TRBJ1-1; D possibly corresponds to TRBD1 (5 bases). The V gene's germline CDR1 is SGHNT and CDR2 YENEEA. The V gene lost 5 bases and the J gene lost 3 bases, with 13 bases spanning the gap. The CDR3 has 14 amino acids. Here the CDR3 DNA reads TGTGCCAGCAGCAAAAGGGGTGAGGACACTGAAGCTTTCTTT. Encoded protein: CASSKRGEDTEAFF. Full variable domain (missing parts from reference TRBV11-3 and TRBJ1-1): EAGVVQSPRYKIIEKKQPVAFWCNPISGHNTLYWYLQNLGQGPELLIRYENEEAVDDSQLPKDRFSAERLKGVDSTLKIQPAELGDSAVYLCASSKRGEDTEAFFGQGTRLTVV.

V usage is TRBV30 and J usage is TRBJ2-3, with D unresolved. Trimming removed 0 bases from V and 8 bases from J, with 12 bases in between. Germline V gives CDR1 GTSNPN, CDR2 SVGIG (reference sequence). This CDR3 is 13 amino acids long. The CDR3 DNA follows: TGTGCCTGGAGTGTACTGGGGTCGGGTACGCAGTATTTT. It translates to CAWSVLGSGTQYF.

V usage is TRBV29-1 and J usage is TRBJ2-3, with D unresolved. Trimming took 4 bases from V and 4 from J, leaving 15 bases between them. Germline V CDR1 and CDR2: SQVTM, ANQGSEA. This CDR3 is 14 amino acids long. CDR3 sequence: CSVATARRADTQYF. The CDR3 region has the DNA TGCAGCGTTGCCACAGCCAGACGCGCAGATACGCAGTATTTT.

This clone was recorded only once. The chain uses TRBV7-8 and TRBJ2-5; D uncertain. CDR1 is SGHVS and CDR2 is FQNEAQ in the germline V gene. Trimming left V 5 bases short and J 5 bases short, with 12 bases between. This CDR3 is 13 amino acids long. The CDR3 DNA sequence: TGTGCCAGCAGCCTACTCCTTAGCGAGACCCAGTACTTC. Encoded protein: CASSLLLSETQYF.

This chain links TRBV27 with TRBJ1-1; D remains unclear. Germline V gene data show CDR1 as MNHEY and CDR2 as SMNVEV (reference sequence). The CDR3 contains 15 residues. The germline V and J ends were trimmed by 4 bases and 3 bases, with 15 bases remaining between them. The CDR3 spells CASSSNKRGYTEAFF. DNA for the CDR3: TGTGCCAGCAGTTCGAACAAACGAGGGTACACTGAAGCTTTCTTT.

The chain combines TRBV5-1 with TRBJ2-1; D may be TRBD2 (6 bases). This CDR3 region has 14 residues. Trimming cost V 3 bases and J 4 bases, with 11 bases left between them. Germline V gives CDR1 SGHRS, CDR2 YFSETQ. The CDR3 DNA sequence: TGCGCCAGCAGCTCGGAGGGACGGTACAATGAGCAGTTCTTC. This encodes CASSSEGRYNEQFF.

A remark on this clone: Other DNA sequences in this sample translate to the same CDR3. The V call is TRBV28, the J call TRBJ2-7, with 8 bases matching TRBD1. Germline trimming cut 5 bases from V and 1 base from J; bases unmatched to any gene: 4. The CDR3 covers 14 residues. Germline V lookup: CDR1 MDHEN, CDR2 SYDVKM. In DNA form, the CDR3 reads TGTGCCAGCAGTCTCTGGGACAGGTCCTACGAGCAGTACTTC. This sequence encodes CASSLWDRSYEQYF.

CDR3 sequence reads: CASSPLGQGDLNTEAFF. The CDR3 DNA follows: TGTGCCAGCAGCCCCTTGGGACAGGGGGATTTGAACACTGAAGCTTTCTTT. The chain recombines TRBV4-2 with TRBJ1-1; TRBD1 matches 11 bases. Trimming at V came to 4 bases and at J to 0 bases, leaving 7 bases not matched to a gene. CDR3 size: 17 residues. In germline, CDR1 is LGHNA, CDR2 YNFKEQ.

The chain carries TRBV6-5 and TRBJ1-5; TRBD1 might be the D (5 bases). The germline V gene has CDR1 MNHEY and CDR2 SVGAGI. CDR3 length: 15 amino acids. Trimming took off 6 bases at V and 5 bases at J, with 17 bases between the two ends. CDR3 amino acids: CASRRDRGAYQPQHF. In DNA, the CDR3 is TGTGCCAGCAGGCGCGACAGAGGTGCCTATCAGCCCCAGCATTTT.

Regarding this clone: Other DNA sequences in this specimen translate into the identical CDR3. The chain links TRBV6-1 to TRBJ1-5; D is perhaps TRBD1 (5 bases). Trimming left V 6 bases short and J 6 bases short, with 12 bases between. The CDR3 runs 13 residues. The germline CDR1 and CDR2 sequences are MNHNS and SASEGT. CDR3 sequence reads: CASRGTLGQPQHF. In DNA form, the CDR3 reads TGTGCCAGCAGGGGGACCCTCGGTCAGCCCCAGCATTTT.

This chain joins TRBV12-5 and TRBJ2-1; D perhaps matches TRBD2 (6 bases). V was clipped by 6 bases and J by 6 bases, with 15 bases between them. CDR1 is LGHNT and CDR2 is FRNRAP in the germline V gene. The CDR3 is 14 amino acids. The CDR3 spells CASGLIGGTNEQFF. The CDR3 DNA reads as TGTGCTAGTGGCCTAATAGGAGGGACCAATGAGCAGTTCTTC.

The chain employs TRBV4-1 and TRBJ1-2; 11 bases map to TRBD1. CDR1 MGHRA and CDR2 YSYEKL come from the germline V gene. With 4 bases clipped from V and 7 bases from J, the junction kept 17 bases outside the gene matches. The CDR3 sequence is 18 residues long. The CDR3 spells CASSRGLPRTGGAIGYTF. The CDR3 DNA follows: TGCGCCAGCAGCCGAGGCCTTCCCCGGACAGGGGGCGCGATTGGCTACACCTTC.